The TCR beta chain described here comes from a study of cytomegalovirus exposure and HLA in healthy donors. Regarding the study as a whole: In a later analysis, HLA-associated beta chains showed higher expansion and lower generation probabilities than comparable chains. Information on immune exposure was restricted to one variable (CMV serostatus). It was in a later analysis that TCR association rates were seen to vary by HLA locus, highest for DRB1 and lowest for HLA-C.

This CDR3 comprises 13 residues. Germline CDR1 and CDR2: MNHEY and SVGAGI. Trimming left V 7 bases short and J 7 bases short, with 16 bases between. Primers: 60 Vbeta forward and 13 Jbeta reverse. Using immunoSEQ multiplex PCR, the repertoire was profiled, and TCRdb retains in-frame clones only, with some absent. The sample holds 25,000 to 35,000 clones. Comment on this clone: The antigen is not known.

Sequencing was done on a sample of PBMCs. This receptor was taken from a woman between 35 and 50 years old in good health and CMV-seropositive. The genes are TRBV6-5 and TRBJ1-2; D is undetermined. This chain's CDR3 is CASKRGRSSGYTF. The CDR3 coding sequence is TGTGCCAGCAAAAGAGGGAGGAGTAGTGGCTACACCTTC.